This entry concerns a single T cell receptor (beta chain). This sample is drawn from a study of blood T cell repertoires in COVID-19. V was pared by 1 base and J by 10 bases, with 13 bases between. The germline gives CDR1 MNHNS, CDR2 SASEGT. There are 13 residues in the CDR3. Original data processing: Scientists estimated how many nucleated cells there were by amplifying reference gene primers. Some clones are missing from TCRdb's copy, which holds only in-frame ones; the method was immunoSEQ multiplex PCR. That table gives V, J and clone size, and the DNA gave D and trimming. The repertoire holds around 130,000 clones, 85% to 90% seen once, with 28% in the top ten.

This receptor was obtained from a man aged 70-80 years with active or convalescent COVID-19. The sequencing sample was made of peripheral blood. This chain uses TRBV6-1 with TRBJ1-1; tentative D call: TRBD1 (6 bases). For the CDR3, the DNA is TGTGCCAGCAGTGAAGGCGGCAGGGGTAGAGCTTTCTTT. This gives the protein CASSEGGRGRAFF.